Each of the 9 T cell receptor beta chains below was sequenced from the same sample in a study of beta chain features in type 1 diabetes. The entirety of the isolated RNA underwent reverse transcription, so expressed TCRB transcripts were sequenced. Using immunoSEQ multiplex PCR, the repertoire was profiled, and TCRdb retains in-frame clones only, with some absent. Among approximately 250,000 clones listed, over 12% were seen once. The source material was naive CD4+ T cells from blood. These TCRs come from a woman aged 40 to 50 in good health.

This clone turned up a few times. V gene TRBV19 combines with J gene TRBJ2-7, with D perhaps TRBD2 (6 bases). V shed 3 bases and J shed 7 bases, with 19 bases lying between them. CDR3 size: 15 residues. Germline-derived CDR1 and CDR2 are LNHDA and SQIVND (reference sequence). CDR3 nucleotide sequence: TGTGCCAGTAGTATTCGGCGGGGCCTGGTGGGGGAGCAGTACTTC. Its protein product is CASSIRRGLVGEQYF.

The sample holds a few counts of this clone. J is TRBJ2-1 and V is TRBV2; TRBD1 might be the D (6 bases). CDR1 is SNHLY, CDR2 FYNNEI, per germline. The CDR3 has 15 amino acids. Trimming removed 7 bases at V and 0 bases at J, with 13 bases between. CDR3 bases: TGTGCCAGCATCGCAGGGGTTTACTCCTACAATGAGCAGTTCTTC. Translation gives CASIAGVYSYNEQFF.

The gene calls are TRBV12-5 and TRBJ1-2; D uncertain. This CDR3 is built from 16 residues. Trimming left V 0 bases short and J 1 base short, with 12 bases between. Germline V gene lookup returns CDR1 LGHNT and CDR2 FRNRAP. The DNA of the CDR3 is TGTGCTAGTGGTTTGGTATCCTCCAGGAATAACTATGGCTACACCTTC. It specifies CASGLVSSRNNYGYTF.

CDR3 protein: CASSLVEGADEQFF. CDR3 sequence (DNA): TGCGCCAGCAGCTTGGTGGAGGGGGCAGATGAGCAGTTCTTC. This chain uses TRBV5-1 with TRBJ2-1, with D perhaps TRBD1 (7 bases). CDR1 is SGHRS, CDR2 YFSETQ, per germline. Trimming left V 0 bases short and J 8 bases short, with 12 bases between. The CDR3 length is 14 residues.

The table lists this clone with a few counts. The V and J genes are TRBV19 and TRBJ1-1; D remains ambiguous. The CDR3 is made up of 15 amino acids. Germline V gene sequence: CDR1 LNHDA, CDR2 SQIVND (reference sequence). Trimming took off 6 bases at V and 0 bases at J, with 14 bases between the two ends. CDR3 protein: CASSIAWAMNTEAFF. As DNA, the CDR3 is TGTGCCAGTAGCATCGCATGGGCCATGAACACTGAAGCTTTCTTT.

V gene TRBV29-1 combines with J gene TRBJ2-5; tentatively, D is TRBD2 (5 bases). CDR1 and CDR2 (germline): SQVTM, ANQGSEA. Trimming took 3 bases from V and 8 from J, leaving 19 bases between them. This CDR3 comprises 14 residues. CDR3 sequence (DNA): TGCAGCGTTGATGGCGGGTGGTTCGAGGGCACCCAGTACTTC. It yields the protein CSVDGGWFEGTQYF.

The chain carries TRBV5-1 and TRBJ1-1, with TRBD1 as a possible D gene (6 bases). This CDR3 is 15 amino acids long. The ends were cut back, 4 bases at V and 1 base at J, with 14 bases in the middle. Looked up from germline, CDR1 is SGHRS and CDR2 is YFSETQ. CDR3 loop: CASSASRTANTEAFF. The CDR3 DNA reads TGCGCCAGCAGCGCCTCCAGGACAGCGAACACTGAAGCTTTCTTT.

This clone was detected only a few times. The chain couples TRBV18 to TRBJ2-5; the D gene is possibly TRBD2 (6 bases). V shed 6 bases and J shed 3 bases, with 14 bases lying between them. From germline, CDR1 is KGHSH and CDR2 LQKENI. CDR3 length: 14 amino acids. CDR3 coding DNA: TGTGCCAGCTCCCAAAATCGGGGGAAAGAGACCCAGTACTTC. Amino acids: CASSQNRGKETQYF. The whole variable domain, remainder taken from reference TRBV18 and TRBJ2-5, is NAGVMQNPRHLVRRRGQEARLRCSPMKGHSHVYWYRQLPEEGLKFMVYLQKENIIDESGMPKERFSAEFPKEGPSILRIQQVVRGDSAAYFCASSQNRGKETQYFGPGTRLLVL.

This clone was picked up a small number of times. The chain employs TRBV12-5 and TRBJ2-3, with unresolved D. CDR3 size: 14 residues. Germline assignment: CDR1 LGHNT and CDR2 FRNRAP. V dropped 1 base and J dropped 0 bases, with 5 bases sitting between them. CDR3 nucleotides: TGTGCTAGTGGTTTGGGGCCGAGCACAGATACGCAGTATTTT. Translating it yields CASGLGPSTDTQYF.